This entry is about one TCR beta chain. These data are taken from a study of cytomegalovirus exposure and HLA in healthy donors. V trimming: 2 bases; J trimming: 0 bases; junction bases outside the gene matches: 2. This CDR3 spans 15 amino acids. The germline CDR1 and CDR2 sequences are MNHEY and SVGAGI. Both 60 Vbeta primers and 13 Jbeta primers went into the PCR. Data came from immunoSEQ multiplex PCR; TCRdb stores just in-frame clones and leaves some out. The table shows about 130,000 clones, with approximately 70% occurring only once. The source is a man aged 55-75 years in good health and CMV-seropositive. The specimen sequenced was PBMCs. The chain recombines TRBV6-5 with TRBJ2-3, with 7 bases identical to TRBD2. CDR3 DNA sequence: TGTGCCAGCAGTTACCGGGGGGATAGCACAGATACGCAGTATTTT. It encodes CASSYRGDSTDTQYF.